This T cell receptor (beta chain) was observed in a study of T cell responses to AZD1222 COVID-19 vaccine. The table came from immunoSEQ multiplex PCR; TCRdb's copy has only in-frame clones and leaves some out. This sample carries under 90,000 clones, approximately 83% of them seen once, and the ten largest clones take more than 9%. The trim removed 6 bases at V and 7 bases at J, leaving 6 bases unmatched. Germline V lookup: CDR1 MNHEY, CDR2 SVGAGI. The CDR3 runs 14 residues. Worth noting for this clone: Its antigen is not known.

Broader study findings: Repertoire sampling occurred only after the peak T cell response.

This clonotype was sampled from an adult who received the AZD1222 COVID-19 vaccine. Sample: peripheral blood, taken 28 days after the second AZD1222 dose. This chain links TRBV6-5 with TRBJ1-4; 9 bases map to TRBD1. The CDR3 sequence: CASSSGTGSEKLFF. The CDR3 region has the DNA TGTGCCAGCAGCTCCGGGACAGGGAGTGAAAAACTGTTTTTT.